The 6 T cell receptor beta chains below come from one sample, sequenced in a study of CD8+ T cells in alopecia areata. Once RNA had been extracted, it was reverse transcribed into cDNA to act as the sequencing template. Only in-frame clones appear in the TCRdb table, and some are missing; sequencing was by immunoSEQ multiplex PCR. In the table there are about 76,000 clones, 29% of which are singletons. As to treatment: oral pan-JAK inhibitor, 5-10 mg twice daily. Here the sequenced sample was CD8+ T cells sorted from blood, taken at week 4, from a patient treated with tofacitinib. The receptors stem from a human donor with alopecia areata.

The rearrangement uses TRBV9 and TRBJ2-7, with D possibly matching TRBD1 (7 bases). The germline V gene encodes CDR1 SGDLS and CDR2 YYNGEE. There are 15 residues in the CDR3. Trimming removed 4 bases at V and 0 bases at J, with 14 bases between. The CDR3: CASSPGGTASYEQYF. In DNA, the CDR3 is TGTGCCAGCAGCCCCGGAGGGACAGCCTCCTACGAGCAGTACTTC.

CDR3: CASSPGYGYTF. The CDR3 region has the DNA TGTGCCAGCAGCCCGGGCTATGGCTACACCTTC. The chain couples TRBV27 to TRBJ1-2; no clear D. The V and J ends lost 6 bases and 4 bases respectively, with 6 bases between them. Germline V lookup: CDR1 MNHEY, CDR2 SMNVEV (reference sequence). The CDR3 is 11 residues long.

The V gene is TRBV9, the J gene TRBJ1-2; 9 nucleotides match TRBD1. The CDR3 spans 16 residues. After removal of 0 bases from V and 4 bases from J, the junction contained 7 bases not matched to a gene. CDR1 and CDR2 (germline): SGDLS, YYNGEE. The CDR3 protein is CASSVGGQGRFYGYTF. CDR3 coding DNA: TGTGCCAGCAGCGTAGGGGGACAGGGCCGTTTCTATGGCTACACCTTC.

V usage is TRBV30 and J usage is TRBJ2-2; no reliable D call. CDR1 and CDR2 from the germline V gene are GTSNPN and SVGIG (reference sequence). This CDR3 has 11 amino acids. V shed 1 base and J shed 6 bases, with 3 bases lying between them. DNA for the CDR3: TGTGCCTGGAGTGAATCCGGGGAGCTGTTTTTT. It encodes CAWSESGELFF.

This clone was counted only a few times. The V and J genes are TRBV29-1 and TRBJ2-1; 10 nucleotides agree with TRBD2. The CDR3 extends over 14 amino acids. Germline values: CDR1 SQVTM, CDR2 ANQGSEA. Unmatched junction bases numbered 7, after V lost 4 bases and J lost 7 bases. For the CDR3, the DNA is TGCAGCGTTGGGACTAGCGGAGCATTGAATGAGCAGTTCTTC. Amino acids: CSVGTSGALNEQFF.

This clone has a handful of counts. The CDR3 DNA reads TGTGCCAGTAGTGACAGGGGAGACACTGAAGCTTTCTTT. Translating it yields CASSDRGDTEAFF. The V gene is TRBV19, the J gene TRBJ1-1; TRBD1 aligns across 8 bases. Unmatched junction bases numbered 2, after V lost 5 bases and J lost 3 bases. This CDR3 has 13 amino acids. Germline V gene sequence: CDR1 LNHDA, CDR2 SQIVND (reference sequence).